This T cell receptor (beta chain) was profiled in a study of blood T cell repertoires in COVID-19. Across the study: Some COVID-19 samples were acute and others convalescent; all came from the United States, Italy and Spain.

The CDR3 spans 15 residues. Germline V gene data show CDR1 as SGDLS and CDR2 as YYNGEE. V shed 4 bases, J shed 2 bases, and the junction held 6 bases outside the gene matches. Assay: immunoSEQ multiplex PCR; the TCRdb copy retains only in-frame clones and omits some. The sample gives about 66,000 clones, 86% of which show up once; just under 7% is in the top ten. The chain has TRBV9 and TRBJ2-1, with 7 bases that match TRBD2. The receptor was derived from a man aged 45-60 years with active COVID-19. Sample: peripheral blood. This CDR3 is CASSPTSVTYNEQFF. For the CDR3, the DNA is TGTGCCAGCAGCCCTACTAGCGTGACCTACAATGAGCAGTTCTTC. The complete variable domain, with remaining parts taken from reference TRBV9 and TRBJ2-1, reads DSGVTQTPKHLITATGQRVTLRCSPRSGDLSVYWYQQSLDQGLQFLIQYYNGEERAKGNILERFSAQQFPDLHSELNLSSLELGDSALYFCASSPTSVTYNEQFFGPGTRLTVL.